Listed below are T cell receptor beta chains from one sample, sequenced in a study of T cell changes during pregnancy in multiple sclerosis. TCRdb's copy holds only in-frame clones and misses some; the assay was immunoSEQ multiplex PCR. The top ten clones hold 0.47% of a sample with around 79,000 clones, 75% to 95% of them seen once. The material was CD4+ T cells from peripheral blood mononuclear cells, obtained in the second trimester of pregnancy. The receptor set was obtained from a female donor with multiple sclerosis, enrolled in a pregnancy study. Both conserved end residues are part of each CDR3. A D gene is named only where the DNA matches it firmly. Only some rows state a clone size, as once, few, many or a class for expanded clones.

>TRBV11-3|-|-|TRBJ1-3
TGTGCCAGCAGGGCAGACTCTGGAAACACCATATATTTT
CASRADSGNTIYF
>TRBV30|TRBD1|-|TRBJ2-2
TGTGCCTGGGGGGGAAAGACAGGGGGCATAGACACCGGGGAGCTGTTTTTT
CAWGGKTGGIDTGELFF
>TRBV5-1|-|-|TRBJ2-2
TGCGCCAGCAGCTTGGTTCCGGGTATCACCGGGGAGCTGTTTTTT
CASSLVPGITGELFF
>TRBV7-2|-|-|TRBJ1-1
TGTGCCAGCAGCTCATCTCGGAGGACTGAAGCTTTCTTT
CASSSSRRTEAFF
>TRBV5-6|-|few|TRBJ2-5
TGTGCCAGCAGCTTGGCCGGGCAGGGGTACCAAGAGACCCAGTACTTC
CASSLAGQGYQETQYF
>TRBV10-3|TRBD2|-|TRBJ2-7
TGTGCCATCAGTGACTCCCCCTTACTAGCGGGAGGCCAACTCGAGCAGTACTTC
CAISDSPLLAGGQLEQYF
>TRBV4-1|TRBD2|-|TRBJ2-2
TGCGCCAGCAGCCAAGATCGACTTGGTGGGAGGGCCGACAGTACCGGGGAGCTGTTTTTT
CASSQDRLGGRADSTGELFF
>TRBV18|-|-|TRBJ2-3
TGTGCCAGCTCCACCGACAGGATTACGCAGTATTTT
CASSTDRITQYF
>TRBV5-1|-|-|TRBJ2-7
TGCGCCAGCAGCTTCGTTCCAGGGTCCACAACCTACGAGCAGTACTTC
CASSFVPGSTTYEQYF
>TRBV5-5|-|-|TRBJ1-3
TGTGCCAGCAGCCCCGCCGACACCAGCTCTGGAAACACCATATATTTT
CASSPADTSSGNTIYF
>TRBV7-9|-|-|TRBJ2-5
TGTGCCAGCAGCCCAGGGACTTTAGAGAGAGAGACCCAGTACTTC
CASSPGTLERETQYF
>TRBV15|-|-|TRBJ1-1
TGTGCCACCAGCAGTCTCGACTCTGAAGCTTTCTTT
CATSSLDSEAFF
>TRBV19|-|-|TRBJ1-1
TGTGCCAGTAGGCAAACCGTAGGTCTAGGGAACACTGAAGCTTTCTTT
CASRQTVGLGNTEAFF
>TRBV5-5|-|-|TRBJ1-4
TGTGCCAGCAGCTCGGGGTTTGGGAACAAGAAACTGTTTTTT
CASSSGFGNKKLFF
>TRBV7-9|-|few|TRBJ2-2
TGTGCCAGCACCTCGATGGTTCCCACCTATCCCGGGGAGCTGTTTTTT
CASTSMVPTYPGELFF
>TRBV5-6|-|-|TRBJ1-2
TGTGCCAGCGATCGTAGGGGCCGGAAACGCCGTGGCTACACCTTC
CASDRRGRKRRGYTF
>TRBV18|-|-|TRBJ2-3
TGTGCCAGCTCACTCCGACTGGAAAGCACAGATACGCAGTATTTT
CASSLRLESTDTQYF
>TRBV7-8|-|-|TRBJ2-6
TGTGCCAGCAGCTCGGGTGGCTCTGGGGCCAACGTCCTGACTTTC
CASSSGGSGANVLTF
>TRBV27|-|few|TRBJ1-5
TGTGCCAGCAGAAAGGAGGGTCTTAGCAATCAGCCCCAGCATTTT
CASRKEGLSNQPQHF
>TRBV7-2|TRBD2|-|TRBJ2-5
TGTGCCAGCAGCGGGGGACTAGCGGCATACTTC
CASSGGLAAYF
>TRBV28|TRBD1|-|TRBJ2-4
TGTGCCAGCAGTACACAGGGGGCCAAAAACATTCAGTACTTC
CASSTQGAKNIQYF
>TRBV7-9|-|-|TRBJ1-4
TGTGCCAGCAGCCCCGGACCTTTGGGGCCGACGAATGAAAAACTGTTTTTT
CASSPGPLGPTNEKLFF
>TRBV5-1|TRBD1|-|TRBJ1-2
TGCGCCAGCAGCCCTACTCGGGACAGCTATGGCTACACCTTC
CASSPTRDSYGYTF
>TRBV5-1|-|-|TRBJ2-3
TGCGCCAGCAGGGGGGGGCAGACAGATACGCAGTATTTT
CASRGGQTDTQYF
>TRBV29-1|TRBD1|-|TRBJ1-1
TGCAGCGTGAGGATAAACCCGGGACAGGGGTCTGAAGCTTTCTTT
CSVRINPGQGSEAFF
>TRBV5-4|TRBD2|-|TRBJ2-2
TGTGCCAGCAGCCATTCAGCGGGGGGGAACACCGGGGAGCTGTTTTTT
CASSHSAGGNTGELFF
>TRBV28|TRBD2|-|TRBJ2-5
TGTGCCAGCAGTCCCCTCCAGCGGGGCCGCTACTTTCAAGAGACCCAGTACTTC
CASSPLQRGRYFQETQYF
>TRBV5-8|-|-|TRBJ1-2
TGTGCCAGCACATTGGGGCATACGTGGGCGAGAAACTATGGCTACACCTTC
CASTLGHTWARNYGYTF
>TRBV6-5|-|-|TRBJ1-1
TGTGCCAGCAGTTACAGCACGGACACTGAAGCTTTCTTT
CASSYSTDTEAFF
>TRBV6-6|TRBD1|-|TRBJ2-1
TGTGCCAGCAGAAGGACAGGGGACAACAATGAGCAGTTCTTC
CASRRTGDNNEQFF
>TRBV7-9|TRBD2|-|TRBJ2-1
TGTGCCAGCAGCTTACAAGCGGGATTCTACAATGAGCAGTTCTTC
CASSLQAGFYNEQFF
>TRBV15|-|few|TRBJ2-2
TGTGCCACCAGCAGAGGCGGGCAAGGCACCGGGGAGCTGTTTTTT
CATSRGGQGTGELFF
>TRBV28|TRBD2|-|TRBJ2-7
TGTGCCAGCGTCTGGCGATCCGGGACTAGCGGGGGCTACGAGCAGTACTTC
CASVWRSGTSGGYEQYF
>TRBV6-5|TRBD1|-|TRBJ1-1
TGTGCCACCCGAAGAACCGGACAGGGGAACACTGAAGCTTTCTTT
CATRRTGQGNTEAFF
>TRBV7-8|-|-|TRBJ1-5
TGTGCCAGCAGCTTAACAGGGCGGAATCAGCCCCAGCATTTT
CASSLTGRNQPQHF
>TRBV25-1|-|-|TRBJ1-2
TGTGCCAGCAGTGCTAGGCCGAGCTATGGCTACACCTTC
CASSARPSYGYTF
>TRBV19|-|-|TRBJ1-5
TGTGCCAGTGGGGTTCTGAGGGCAGGGAGGGCAAATCAGCCCCAGCATTTT
CASGVLRAGRANQPQHF
>TRBV5-1|TRBD1|-|TRBJ1-1
TGCGCCAGCAGCCGGGACAGGGGAAAGTGGTACACTGAAGCTTTCTTT
CASSRDRGKWYTEAFF
>TRBV19|TRBD1|-|TRBJ1-2
TGTGCCAGTAGGGCCTTACTTCAGGGGGCCGACTATGGCTACACCTTC
CASRALLQGADYGYTF
>TRBV11-2|-|-|TRBJ2-7
TGTGCCAGCAGCTTAGAGGCCAGGGGTGCCGAGCAGTACTTC
CASSLEARGAEQYF
>TRBV5-1|-|few|TRBJ1-4
TGCGCCAGCAGCTTAACCACAGGCGGTGAAAAACTGTTTTTT
CASSLTTGGEKLFF
>TRBV5-1|TRBD2|-|TRBJ2-4
TGCGCCAGCAGCCCACCAACTAGCGGGGGGGCCGGAAACATTCAGTACTTC
CASSPPTSGGAGNIQYF
>TRBV28|TRBD2|-|TRBJ2-2
TGTGCCAGCAGTTTATCCCTAGGGTCTATTAGCGGGAGTATGACCGGGGAGCTGTTTTTT
CASSLSLGSISGSMTGELFF
>TRBV27|-|-|TRBJ2-7
TGTGCCAGCAGTTTAGACAGGCCTACAACCTACGAGCAGTACTTC
CASSLDRPTTYEQYF
>TRBV7-9|TRBD1|-|TRBJ1-1
TGTGCCAGCAGCTTCGGTCAGGGACAGGGAGAGGGTGAAGCTTTCTTT
CASSFGQGQGEGEAFF
>TRBV9|TRBD1|-|TRBJ2-3
TGTGCCAGCAGCGGGCGGACAGGGGGCGCGTTAGATACGCAGTATTTT
CASSGRTGGALDTQYF
>TRBV19|TRBD1|once|TRBJ1-1
TGTGCCAGTAGCCGACAGGGGCCGAACACTGAAGCTTTCTTT
CASSRQGPNTEAFF
>TRBV7-9|-|-|TRBJ2-3
TGTGCCAGCACCCCATGGGGCCAGACAGATACGCAGTATTTT
CASTPWGQTDTQYF
>TRBV7-9|TRBD2|-|TRBJ2-1
TGTGCCAGCAGTATGGGACTAGGGGGCAATGAGCAGTTCTTC
CASSMGLGGNEQFF
>TRBV19|TRBD1|-|TRBJ1-1
TGTGCCAGTAGGCGACAGGGGAACACTGAAGCTTTCTTT
CASRRQGNTEAFF